Sequencing of this T cell receptor beta chain was carried out in a study of T cells after posttransplantation cyclophosphamide. On the day of bone marrow donation, the related graft donor provided peripheral blood. Trimming took off 4 bases at V and 6 bases at J, with 16 bases between the two ends. Germline CDR1 LGHNA, CDR2 YSLEER. The CDR3 covers 15 residues. Findings and limits, study-wide: Later post-transplant blood repertoires were often dominated by donor CD8+ memory clones. TRB clonality was highly associated with recipient CMV seropositivity and reactivation. TRB overlap between skin or GI tissue T cells and blood was limited.

Remarks on this clone: Its antigen is as yet unknown.

Using immunoSEQ multiplex PCR, the repertoire was profiled, and TCRdb retains in-frame clones only, with some absent. The sample includes thousands of clones, around 80% of them seen just once. The V call is TRBV4-3, the J call TRBJ2-1, with D maybe TRBD2 (6 bases). Sample: memory CD4+ T cells sorted from blood. This receptor was taken from a woman aged 45-59 years in good health and a related stem cell transplant donor. CDR3 nucleotides: TGCGCCAGCAGCCTACAAGGTCGGGAGTTCAATGAGCAGTTCTTC. Its translation is CASSLQGREFNEQFF.